This T cell receptor beta chain appears in the sequencing data of a study of blood T cell repertoires in COVID-19. This table comes from immunoSEQ multiplex PCR, and its TCRdb copy is limited to in-frame clones, with some not included. The sample contains tens of thousands of clones, 70% to 80% of which appear only once. This CDR3 comprises 13 residues. Trimming stripped 4 bases from V and 8 bases from J, with 13 bases between. Germline V gene sequence: CDR1 SGHRS, CDR2 YFSETQ. This TCR was recovered from a man between 65 and 79 years old with COVID-19, enrolled during active disease. The sample was peripheral blood. The chain employs TRBV5-1 and TRBJ1-3; D unresolved. The CDR3, as DNA: TGCGCCAGCAGCCTCCCGGGAGAGGACACCATATATTTT. As protein: CASSLPGEDTIYF.